Sequencing of this TCR beta chain was carried out in a study of identical twins (dated by TCRdb to about 2016). A note on the overall study: To test whether fetal clonotypes persist, this study deep-sequenced TCR alpha and beta repertoires from monozygotic twins, from unrelated adults of various ages, and from cord blood. To rule out contamination, the twin experiments were replicated at different times with different library preparation protocols. General findings and caveats noted by the study authors: Invariant T cells such as MAIT and iNKT could partly confound zero-insertion analyses, although diverse VJ usage argued against such confounding for most clonotypes. Compared with coincidental sharing between unrelated individuals, an excess of low generation-probability sequences was observed among out-of-frame TCR alpha sequences shared between twins. In monozygotic twins, out-of-frame TCR alpha sharing was systematically underestimated by recombination models, although the models agreed with sharing between unrelated individuals. The excess sharing between twins in beta out-of-frame sequences was weaker because fewer shared sequences reduced the signal-to-noise ratio. Because the same donors could not be followed over many years, conclusions were based on cross-sectional statistical analysis. Abundant cord blood beta clonotypes had fewer insertions, young adult naive repertoires showed a similar but weaker trend, and memory repertoires showed no such trend.

This clonotype has ten or more counts. Its antigen is not yet known. No base quality information exists; no much larger clone differs at one position. V was cut back by 1 base and J by 8 bases, leaving a gap of 12 bases between them. Taken from cysteine to phenylalanine, the CDR3 has 14 residues. Only the CDR3 DNA stays, 42 bases, in frame from base 1. From the germline V gene, CDR1 is MDHEN and CDR2 is SYDVKM. All donors were healthy Caucasians. The twin cohort consisted of three pairs of female monozygotic twins, all aged about 18 to 30 years. CD4+ and CD8+ T cell populations were isolated with positive isolation kits from Invitrogen. Libraries were prepared through 5' RACE. This sample was sequenced with an Illumina HiSeq 2000. A universal primer binding site was introduced by template switching, and a unique molecular identifier was present in the final cDNA, enabling accurate counting of TCR cDNA molecules. First-strand cDNA for TCR alpha and beta chains was synthesized from specific primers in the conserved constant-segment region. To control for contamination, every cDNA library was double barcoded, receiving both a SMART-Mk sample barcode and Illumina barcodes. TruSeq adapter sequences along with Illumina sample barcodes were introduced in two successive PCR steps. Sequencing of the TCR alpha and beta cDNA libraries was done on the Illumina HiSeq platform using custom primers. In the paper's pipeline: Unique molecular identifiers were extracted from raw reads with MiGEC, and CDR3 positions were determined with MiXCR. For each individual, recombination models were inferred using an EM algorithm with the repgenHMM and IGoR tools. The analysis of shared clonotypes was done with the tcR package in R, with sharing normalized by the product of cloneset sizes. To study raw recombination free of thymic and clonal selection effects, out-of-frame nonproductive sequences were analyzed. Through fastp at Q25 and MiXCR, TCRdb rebuilt clones from the public reads, retaining in-frame beta chains. Entries are consolidated by CDR3 protein sequence, retaining the most common genes and DNA. TCRdb, rather than the study authors, made the V and J calls. Present in this sample are 450,000 or so distinct CDR3 sequences, approximately 15% of which were seen just once. The ten largest make up 0.5% to 0.65% of the sample.

This sample was also put to use in a study of yellow fever vaccine responses in identical twins. As that second study puts it: According to the authors, the vaccine-induced T cell response in identical twins seemed to be partly convergent and partly specific to each individual. The study precisely tracked vaccine-responding T cell clones in identical twins.

Sequencing input: CD4+ T cells sorted from blood. This chain is built from TRBV28 and TRBJ2-1; a tentative D match to TRBD1 spans 6 bases. The receptor was isolated from a woman aged 18-29 years in good health. The CDR3 protein sequence reads: CASSLSLGGHEQFF. The base sequence is TGTGCCAGCAGTTTATCGCTAGGGGGTCATGAGCAGTTCTTC.